The sequence of this T cell receptor beta chain was determined in a study of Ad26.COV2.S vaccination and SARS-CoV-2 variants. Overall study results and limits: Possibly, TCR breadth and depth analyses underestimated total T cell responses.

The protocol was immunoSEQ multiplex PCR, while the TCRdb copy is restricted to in-frame clones and leaves out a portion. The sample includes approximately 300,000 clones, 70% to 90% of them seen just once. The treatment denotes: about 20 received Ad26.COV2.S at low or high dose, single or two shots; about 5 received placebo; per-sample allocation not given. Sampling was done on day 63 after the first vaccine or placebo injection. CDR1 is MDHEN and CDR2 is SYDVKM in the germline V gene. The CDR3 extends over 16 amino acids. V shed 2 bases and J shed 1 base, with 14 bases lying between them. A remark on this clone: The antigen is unknown.

The specimen comprised peripheral blood, sampled in a trial of Ad26.COV2.S vaccine versus placebo. The receptor was isolated from a person between 18 and 60 years old who received the Ad26.COV2.S COVID-19 vaccine or a placebo. The rearrangement links TRBV28 to TRBJ1-2; D gene ambiguous. The CDR3 region is CASSLGWRVGNYGYTF. The CDR3 DNA is TGTGCCAGCAGTTTAGGGTGGAGGGTCGGTAACTATGGCTACACCTTC.